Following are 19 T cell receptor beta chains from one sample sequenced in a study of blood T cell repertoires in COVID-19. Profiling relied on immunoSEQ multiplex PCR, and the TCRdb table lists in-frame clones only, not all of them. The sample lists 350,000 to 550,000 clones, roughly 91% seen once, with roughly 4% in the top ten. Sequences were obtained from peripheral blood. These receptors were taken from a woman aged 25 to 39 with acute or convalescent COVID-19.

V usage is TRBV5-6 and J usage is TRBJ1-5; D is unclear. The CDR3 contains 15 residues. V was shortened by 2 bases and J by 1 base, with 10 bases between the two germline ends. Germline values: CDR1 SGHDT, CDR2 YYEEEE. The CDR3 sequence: CASSFGRGSNQPQHF. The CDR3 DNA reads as TGTGCCAGCAGCTTCGGGCGAGGGAGCAATCAGCCCCAGCATTTT. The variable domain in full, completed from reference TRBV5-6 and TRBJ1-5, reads DAGVTQSPTHLIKTRGQQVTLRCSPKSGHDTVSWYQQALGQGPQFIFQYYEEEERQRGNFPDRFSGHQFPNYSSELNVNALLLGDSALYLCASSFGRGSNQPQHFGDGTRLSIL.

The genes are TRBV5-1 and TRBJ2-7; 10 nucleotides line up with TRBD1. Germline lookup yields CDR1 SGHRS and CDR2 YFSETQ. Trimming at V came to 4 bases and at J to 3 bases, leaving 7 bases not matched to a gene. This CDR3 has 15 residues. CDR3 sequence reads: CASSGGTGEGYEQYF. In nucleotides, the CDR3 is TGCGCCAGCAGCGGCGGGACAGGGGAAGGCTACGAGCAGTACTTC.

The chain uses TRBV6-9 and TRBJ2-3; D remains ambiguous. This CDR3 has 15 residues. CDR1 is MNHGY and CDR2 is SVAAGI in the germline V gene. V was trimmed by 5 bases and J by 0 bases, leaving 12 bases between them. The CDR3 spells CASSKWRRSTDTQYF. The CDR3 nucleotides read TGTGCCAGCAGTAAATGGCGGCGTAGCACAGATACGCAGTATTTT.

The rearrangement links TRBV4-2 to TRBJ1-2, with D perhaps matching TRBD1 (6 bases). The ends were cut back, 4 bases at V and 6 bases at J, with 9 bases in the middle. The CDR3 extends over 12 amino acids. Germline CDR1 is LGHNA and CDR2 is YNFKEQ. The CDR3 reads CASSRSGDGYTF. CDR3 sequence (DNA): TGTGCCAGCAGCCGGTCAGGGGATGGCTACACCTTC.

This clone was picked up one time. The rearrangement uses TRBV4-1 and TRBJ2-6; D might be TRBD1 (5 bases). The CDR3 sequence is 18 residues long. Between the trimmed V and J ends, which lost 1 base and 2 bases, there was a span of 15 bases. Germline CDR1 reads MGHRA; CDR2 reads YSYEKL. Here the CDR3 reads CASSQVGRVVPGANVLTF. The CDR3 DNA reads TGCGCCAGCAGCCAAGTTGGCAGGGTTGTACCTGGGGCCAACGTCCTGACTTTC.

The CDR3 loop is CASSPPSVSGYTF. The CDR3 region has the DNA TGTGCCAGCTCACCACCGAGCGTTAGTGGCTACACCTTC. The J gene is TRBJ1-2, the V gene TRBV18; D call uncertain. The CDR3 runs 13 residues. In germline, CDR1 is KGHSH, CDR2 LQKENI. V lost 0 bases and J 7 bases, leaving 9 bases between the germline ends.

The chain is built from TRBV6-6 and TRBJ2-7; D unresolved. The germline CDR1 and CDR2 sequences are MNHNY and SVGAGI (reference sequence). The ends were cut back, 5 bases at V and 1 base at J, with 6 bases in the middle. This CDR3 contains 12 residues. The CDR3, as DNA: TGTGCCAGCAGTCCTAATTCCTACGAGCAGTACTTC. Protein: CASSPNSYEQYF.

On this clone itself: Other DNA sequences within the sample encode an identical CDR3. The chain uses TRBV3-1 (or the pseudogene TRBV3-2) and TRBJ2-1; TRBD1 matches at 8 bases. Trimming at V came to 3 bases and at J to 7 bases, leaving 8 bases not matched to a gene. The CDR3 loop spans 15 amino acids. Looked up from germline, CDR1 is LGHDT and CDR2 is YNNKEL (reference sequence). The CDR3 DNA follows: TGTGCCAGCAGCCAGGTGGCAGGGGGCGAGAATGAGCAGTTCTTC. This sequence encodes CASSQVAGGENEQFF.

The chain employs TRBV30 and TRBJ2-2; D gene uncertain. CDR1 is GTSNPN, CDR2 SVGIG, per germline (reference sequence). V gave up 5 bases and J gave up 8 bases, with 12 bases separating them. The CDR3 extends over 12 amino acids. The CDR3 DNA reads TGTGCCTGGGTGCTAGGTGGGGGGGAGCTGTTTTTT. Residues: CAWVLGGGELFF.

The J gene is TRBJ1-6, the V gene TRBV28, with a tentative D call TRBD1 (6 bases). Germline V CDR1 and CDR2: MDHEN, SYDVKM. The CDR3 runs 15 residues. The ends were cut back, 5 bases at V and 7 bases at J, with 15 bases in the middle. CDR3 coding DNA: TGTGCCAGCAGTCCACAGGGAGAAGGAAATTCACCCCTCCACTTT. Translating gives CASSPQGEGNSPLHF.

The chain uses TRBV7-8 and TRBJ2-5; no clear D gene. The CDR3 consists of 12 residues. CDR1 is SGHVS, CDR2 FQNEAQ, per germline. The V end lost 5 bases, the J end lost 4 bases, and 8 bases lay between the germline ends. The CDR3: CASSPKLETQYF. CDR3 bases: TGTGCCAGCAGCCCAAAACTAGAGACCCAGTACTTC. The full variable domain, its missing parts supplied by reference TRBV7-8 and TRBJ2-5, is GAGVSQSPRYKVAKRGQDVALRCDPISGHVSLFWYQQALGQGPEFLTYFQNEAQLDKSGLPSDRFFAERPEGSVSTLKIQRTQQEDSAVYLCASSPKLETQYFGPGTRLLVL.

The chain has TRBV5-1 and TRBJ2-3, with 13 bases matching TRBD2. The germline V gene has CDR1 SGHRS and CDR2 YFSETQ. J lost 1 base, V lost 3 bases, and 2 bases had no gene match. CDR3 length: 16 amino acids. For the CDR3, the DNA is TGCGCCAGCAGCTGGGGGACTAGCGGGGGCACAGATACGCAGTATTTT. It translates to CASSWGTSGGTDTQYF.

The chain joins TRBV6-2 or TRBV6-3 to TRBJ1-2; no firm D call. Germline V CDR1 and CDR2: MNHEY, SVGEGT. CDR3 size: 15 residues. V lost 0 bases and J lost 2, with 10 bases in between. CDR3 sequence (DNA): TGTGCCAGCAGTTACTCGAGAGGGCGAAACTATGGCTACACCTTC. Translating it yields CASSYSRGRNYGYTF.

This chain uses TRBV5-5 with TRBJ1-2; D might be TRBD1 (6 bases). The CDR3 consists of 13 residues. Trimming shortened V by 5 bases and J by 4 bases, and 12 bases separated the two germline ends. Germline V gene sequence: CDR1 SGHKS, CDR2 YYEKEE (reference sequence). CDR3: CASSQPGVYGYTF. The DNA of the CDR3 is TGTGCCAGCAGTCAGCCAGGGGTCTATGGCTACACCTTC.

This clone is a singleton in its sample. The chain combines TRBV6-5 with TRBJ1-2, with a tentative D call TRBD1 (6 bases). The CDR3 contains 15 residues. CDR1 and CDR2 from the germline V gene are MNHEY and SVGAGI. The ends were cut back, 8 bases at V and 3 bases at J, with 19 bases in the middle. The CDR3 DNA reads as TGTGCCAGCTGGGGGGGTCAGGGGTCCGACTATGGCTACACCTTC. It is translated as CASWGGQGSDYGYTF.

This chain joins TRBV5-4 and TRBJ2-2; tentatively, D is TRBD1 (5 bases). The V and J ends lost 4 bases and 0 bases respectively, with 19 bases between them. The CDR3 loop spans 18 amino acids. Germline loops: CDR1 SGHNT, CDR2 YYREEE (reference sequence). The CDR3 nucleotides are TGTGCCAGCAGCCCAAACGGTTGTGAGACAGCGAACACCGGGGAGCTGTTTTTT. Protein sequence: CASSPNGCETANTGELFF.

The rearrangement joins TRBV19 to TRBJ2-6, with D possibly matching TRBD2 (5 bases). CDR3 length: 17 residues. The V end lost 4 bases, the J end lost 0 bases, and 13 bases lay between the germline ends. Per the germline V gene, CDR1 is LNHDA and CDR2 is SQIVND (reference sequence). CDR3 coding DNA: TGTGCCAGTAGTAAGGCCAGCGGCCCCTCTGGGGCCAACGTCCTGACTTTC. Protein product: CASSKASGPSGANVLTF.

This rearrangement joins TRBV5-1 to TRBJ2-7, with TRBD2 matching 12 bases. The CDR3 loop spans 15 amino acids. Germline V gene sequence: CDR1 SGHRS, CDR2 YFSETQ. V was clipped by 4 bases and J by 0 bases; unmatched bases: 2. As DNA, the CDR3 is TGCGCCAGCAGCACTAGCGGGGGGAGCTCCTACGAGCAGTACTTC. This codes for CASSTSGGSSYEQYF. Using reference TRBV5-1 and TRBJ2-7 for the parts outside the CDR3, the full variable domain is KAGVTQTPRYLIKTRGQQVTLSCSPISGHRSVSWYQQTPGQGLQFLFEYFSETQRNKGNFPGRFSGRQFSNSRSEMNVSTLELGDSALYLCASSTSGGSSYEQYFGPGTRLTVT.

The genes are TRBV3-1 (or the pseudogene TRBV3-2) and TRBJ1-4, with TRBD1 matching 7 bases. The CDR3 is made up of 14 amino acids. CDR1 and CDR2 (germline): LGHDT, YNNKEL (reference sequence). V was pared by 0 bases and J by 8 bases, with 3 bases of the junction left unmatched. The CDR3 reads CASSQDGRGEKLFF. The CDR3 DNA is TGTGCCAGCAGCCAAGATGGCAGGGGGGAAAAACTGTTTTTT.